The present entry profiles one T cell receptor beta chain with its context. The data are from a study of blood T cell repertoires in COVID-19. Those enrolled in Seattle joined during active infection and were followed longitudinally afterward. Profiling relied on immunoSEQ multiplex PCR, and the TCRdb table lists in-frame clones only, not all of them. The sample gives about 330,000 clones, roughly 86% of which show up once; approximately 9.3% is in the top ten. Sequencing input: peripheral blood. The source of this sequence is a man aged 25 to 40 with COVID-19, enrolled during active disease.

The CDR3 spells CASRGWTGGNTEAFF. The CDR3 nucleotides are TGTGCCAGCAGGGGGTGGACGGGGGGGAACACTGAAGCTTTCTTT. This chain uses TRBV27 with TRBJ1-1; D perhaps matches TRBD1 (5 bases). Germline V lookup: CDR1 MNHEY, CDR2 SMNVEV (reference sequence). This CDR3 region has 15 residues. Trimming stripped 6 bases from V and 1 base from J, with 15 bases between.